A selection of T cell receptor beta chains follows, all from one sample in a study of CD8 T cells in Susac syndrome. TCRdb ran MiXCR on the immunoSEQ multiplex PCR reads and lists one entry per CDR3 protein. This sample has around 140,000 distinct CDR3 sequences, with roughly 95% found just once. Input material: CD4+ T cells from PBMCs. The source is a human donor with multiple sclerosis. Each CDR3 is given with its conserved first and last residue.

TRBJ1-5 17 TRBV24-1 CATSDSHGTGDNQPQHF
TRBJ2-6 15 TRBV6-1 CASRLGSSGANVLTF
TRBJ1-3 13 TRBV12-3/TRBV12-4 CASRPISGNTIYF
TRBJ2-7 14 TRBV20-1 CSVTRDRGDYEQYF
TRBJ1-1 16 TRBV7-2 CASSPQASNMNTEAFF
TRBJ2-1 20 TRBV11-1 CASSDRGGKYRLAGADEQFF
TRBJ2-1 16 TRBV30 CAWTNFRGRLNNEQFF
TRBJ1-1 14 TRBV7-9 CATAVGGLNTEAFF
TRBJ1-2 14 TRBV12-3/TRBV12-4 CASRGTGEGYGYTF
TRBJ1-2 14 TRBV28 CASSLSTGIYGYTF
TRBJ2-7 11 TRBV6-2/TRBV6-3 CASRTVYEQYF
TRBJ2-1 17 TRBV12-5 CASGSPRDRGIPNEQFF
TRBJ2-3 14 TRBV5-1 CASSLRLAGETQYF
TRBJ2-2 16 TRBV24-1 CATSDLHGSNTGELFF
TRBJ1-5 12 TRBV30 CAWSGGAQPQHF
TRBJ2-5 14 TRBV7-3 CASSSTGGPKTQYF
TRBJ2-7 14 TRBV4-3 CASSQSRGYYEQYF
TRBJ2-3 15 TRBV24-1 CATGGHGLARDTQYF
TRBJ1-5 12 TRBV12-3/TRBV12-4 CASSLNNQPQHF
TRBJ2-7 15 TRBV3-1 CASSQHTGTASEQYF